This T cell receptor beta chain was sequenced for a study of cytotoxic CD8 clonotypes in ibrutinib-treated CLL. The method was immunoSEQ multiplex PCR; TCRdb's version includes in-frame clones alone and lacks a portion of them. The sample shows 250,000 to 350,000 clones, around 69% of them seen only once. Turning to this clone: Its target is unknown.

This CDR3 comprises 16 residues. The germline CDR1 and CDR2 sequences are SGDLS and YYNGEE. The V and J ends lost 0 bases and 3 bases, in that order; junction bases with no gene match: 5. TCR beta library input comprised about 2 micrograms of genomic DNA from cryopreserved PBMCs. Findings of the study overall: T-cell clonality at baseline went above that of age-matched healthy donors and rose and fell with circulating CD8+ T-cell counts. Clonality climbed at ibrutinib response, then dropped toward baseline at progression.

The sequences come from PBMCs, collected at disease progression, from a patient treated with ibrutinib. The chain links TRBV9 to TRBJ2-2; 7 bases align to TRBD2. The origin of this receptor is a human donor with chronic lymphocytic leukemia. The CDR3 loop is CASSVEGGWDTGELFF. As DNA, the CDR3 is TGTGCCAGCAGCGTAGAGGGAGGGTGGGACACCGGGGAGCTGTTTTTT.